This T cell receptor beta chain was sequenced in a study of T cells in tuberculosis. Across the whole study: Sequenced TCRs come from CD1B-GMM tetramer-binding T cells. This South African cohort compared adolescents with or without latent tuberculosis against adults with active tuberculosis. Broader study findings: Smaller alpha distances in active tuberculosis partly reflected shorter CDR3-alpha lengths.

This clone has a single count. Its antigen is not identified. The protocol was immunoSEQ multiplex PCR, while the TCRdb copy is restricted to in-frame clones and leaves out a portion. The data show about 43,000 clones, with about 95% seen just once and 1.9% held by the top ten. The sequenced sample was PBMCs. This clonotype originated in a donor between 10 and 35 years old with latent tuberculosis or without tuberculosis infection. Some clones in this sample may be carry-over from other donors' samples.

The CDR3 loop reads CASSSPGQSREQYF. The CDR3 DNA sequence: TGTGCCAGCAGCTCACCGGGACAAAGTCGCGAGCAGTACTTC. J is TRBJ2-7 and V is TRBV5-4; possibly TRBD1 for D (6 bases). Deletions cut 3 bases from V and 6 bases from J, with 16 bases between. The germline gives CDR1 SGHNT, CDR2 YYREEE (reference sequence). The CDR3 is 14 residues long.